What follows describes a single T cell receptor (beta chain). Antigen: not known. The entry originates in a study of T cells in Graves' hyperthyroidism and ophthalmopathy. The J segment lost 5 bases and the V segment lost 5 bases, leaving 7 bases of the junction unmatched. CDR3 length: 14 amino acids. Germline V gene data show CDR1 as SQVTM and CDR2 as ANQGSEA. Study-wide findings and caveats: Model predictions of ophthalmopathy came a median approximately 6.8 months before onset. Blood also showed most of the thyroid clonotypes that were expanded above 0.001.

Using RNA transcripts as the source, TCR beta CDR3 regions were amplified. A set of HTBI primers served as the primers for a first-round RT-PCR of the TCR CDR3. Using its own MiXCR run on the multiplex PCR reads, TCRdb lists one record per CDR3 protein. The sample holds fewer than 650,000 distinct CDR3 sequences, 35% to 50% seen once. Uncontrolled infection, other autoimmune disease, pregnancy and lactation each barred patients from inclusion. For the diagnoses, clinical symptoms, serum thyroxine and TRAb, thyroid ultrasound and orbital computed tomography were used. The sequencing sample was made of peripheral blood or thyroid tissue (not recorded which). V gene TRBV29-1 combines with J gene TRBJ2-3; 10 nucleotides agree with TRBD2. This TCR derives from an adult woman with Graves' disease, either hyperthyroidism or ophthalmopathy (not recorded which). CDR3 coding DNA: TGCAGCGTTTCGACTAGCGGGCAGGGAGATACGCAGTATTTT. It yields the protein CSVSTSGQGDTQYF.